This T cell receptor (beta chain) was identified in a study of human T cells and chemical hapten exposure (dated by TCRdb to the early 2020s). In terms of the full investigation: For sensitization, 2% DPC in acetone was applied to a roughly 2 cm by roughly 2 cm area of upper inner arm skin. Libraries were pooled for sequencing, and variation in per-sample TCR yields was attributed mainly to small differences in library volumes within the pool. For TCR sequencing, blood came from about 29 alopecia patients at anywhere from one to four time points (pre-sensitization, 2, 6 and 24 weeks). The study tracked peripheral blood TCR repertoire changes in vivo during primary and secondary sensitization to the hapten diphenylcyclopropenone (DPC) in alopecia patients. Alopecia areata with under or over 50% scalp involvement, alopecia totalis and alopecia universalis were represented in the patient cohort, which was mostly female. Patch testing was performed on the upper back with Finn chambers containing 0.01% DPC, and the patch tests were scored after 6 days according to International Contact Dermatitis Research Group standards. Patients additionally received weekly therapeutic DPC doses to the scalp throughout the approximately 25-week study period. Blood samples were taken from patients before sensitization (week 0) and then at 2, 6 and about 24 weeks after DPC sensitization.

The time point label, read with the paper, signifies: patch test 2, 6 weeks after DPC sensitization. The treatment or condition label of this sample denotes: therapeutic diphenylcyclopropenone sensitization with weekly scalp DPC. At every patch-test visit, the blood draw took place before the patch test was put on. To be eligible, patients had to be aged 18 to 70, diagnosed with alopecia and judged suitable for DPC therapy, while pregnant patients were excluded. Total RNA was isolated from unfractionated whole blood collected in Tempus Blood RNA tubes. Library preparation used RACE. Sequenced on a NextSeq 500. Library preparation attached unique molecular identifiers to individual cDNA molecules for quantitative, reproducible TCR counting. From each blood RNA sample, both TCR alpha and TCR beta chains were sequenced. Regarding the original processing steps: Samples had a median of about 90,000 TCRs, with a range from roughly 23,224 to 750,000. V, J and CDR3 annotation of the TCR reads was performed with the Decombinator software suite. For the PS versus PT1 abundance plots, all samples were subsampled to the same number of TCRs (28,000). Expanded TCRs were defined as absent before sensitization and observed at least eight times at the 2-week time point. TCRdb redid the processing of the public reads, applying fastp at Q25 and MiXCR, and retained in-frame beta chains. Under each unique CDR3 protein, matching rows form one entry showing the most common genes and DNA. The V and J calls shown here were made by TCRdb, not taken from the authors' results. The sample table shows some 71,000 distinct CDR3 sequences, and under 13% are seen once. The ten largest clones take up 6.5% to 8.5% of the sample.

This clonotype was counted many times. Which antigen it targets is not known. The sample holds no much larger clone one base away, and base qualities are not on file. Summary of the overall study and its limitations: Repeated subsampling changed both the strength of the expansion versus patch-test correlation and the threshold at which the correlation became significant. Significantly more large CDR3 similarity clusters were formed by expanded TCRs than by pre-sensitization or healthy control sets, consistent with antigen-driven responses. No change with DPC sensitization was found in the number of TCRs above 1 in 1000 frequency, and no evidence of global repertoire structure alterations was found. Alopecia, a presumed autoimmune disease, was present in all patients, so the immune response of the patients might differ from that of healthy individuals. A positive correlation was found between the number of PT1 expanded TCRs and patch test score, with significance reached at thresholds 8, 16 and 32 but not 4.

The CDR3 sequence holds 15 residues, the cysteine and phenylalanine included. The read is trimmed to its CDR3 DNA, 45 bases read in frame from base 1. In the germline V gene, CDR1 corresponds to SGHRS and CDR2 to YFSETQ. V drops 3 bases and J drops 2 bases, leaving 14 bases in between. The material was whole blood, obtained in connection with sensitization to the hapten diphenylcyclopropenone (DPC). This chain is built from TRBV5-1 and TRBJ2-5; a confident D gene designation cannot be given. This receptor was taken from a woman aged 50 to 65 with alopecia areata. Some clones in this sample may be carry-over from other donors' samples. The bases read TGCGCCAGCAGCTGGCGCACTCAAACTCAAGAGACCCAGTACTTC. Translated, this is CASSWRTQTQETQYF.